This TCR beta chain originates from a study of beta chain features in type 1 diabetes (dated by TCRdb to between 2018 and 2020). With regard to the full study: Mean age, gender distribution, total cell number and subset yield did not differ between patients and healthy donors. A total of 90 million to 120 million sorted cells were examined across all samples, and a strong correlation was observed between cell number per subset and RNA yield. Regulatory and stem cell-like memory subsets were isolated from only 8 patients and roughly 8 healthy donors, whereas naive and central memory subsets came from all 30 or so donors. In the study, TCRB repertoires of sorted circulating CD4+ T cell subsets from recently diagnosed type 1 diabetes patients were compared with those of matched healthy donors. Beyond this particular receptor, the publication reports: Shorter templates might be favored by PCR, yet because patient and control samples were amplified and corrected together, any such skew would affect both groups equally. Type 1 diabetes patients showed a moderate but significant shortening of TCRB CDR3 length in all four CD4+ subsets. At VDJ recombination sites, type 1 diabetes patients had fewer insertions and more deleted nucleotides, which implies abnormalities in thymic rearrangement. Because cDNA rather than genomic DNA was sequenced, highly expressing activated cells could have been over-represented, although no difference in activation and CD3 levels was found between groups. The naive, central memory and regulatory TCRB repertoires appeared to resemble one another more closely among patients than among healthy donors. HLA sub-analyses involved small numbers of individuals, so any influence of HLA type on TCRB rearrangement remained unresolved.

The entire amount of isolated RNA was reverse transcribed using the High Capacity cDNA Reverse Transcription Kit, so the sequenced TCRB transcripts were expressed ones. Stem cell-like memory T cell samples underwent survey-depth immunoSEQ sequencing, averaging approximately 920,000 total reads per sample. After sorted cells were lysed in RLT buffer, RNA was extracted with DNase-treated RNeasy Micro or Mini kits, with the choice depending on cell number. To prevent cross-contamination, each cell subset was processed individually, whereas patient and healthy donor samples were processed jointly. TCRB sequences were amplified from cDNA with the immunoSEQ multiplex PCR, producing 87-bp fragments spanning the CDR3 region. Amplicons were sequenced on the Illumina HiSeq platform. The published analysis was carried out like this. PCR bias was computationally corrected using synthetic template baselines, reads within Hamming distance 2 were collapsed, and singletons that could not be merged were discarded. Reads were aligned against IMGT to assign V, D and J genes, CDR3 length and insertions or deletions at six rearrangement sites. Within each subset, clonotype counts were normalized to sorted cell number, after which true diversity and Gini coefficients were computed with the tcR R package. The overlap coefficient, calculated on TCRB nucleotide sequences, was used to measure repertoire sharing. The table was pulled from immuneACCESS by TCRdb, which kept in-frame rearrangements only. Such tables lose some clones; where checked, under half of the loss comes from unresolved V genes, and the rest has no known cause. V, J and clone size derive from that table, while D and trimming were established from the DNA sequence. The sample data list about 42,000 clones, and 50% of these were observed just once. The top ten constitute about 0.25% of the sample.

Here V drops 4 bases and J drops 2 bases, and the junction holds 6 bases not matched to any gene. Per the germline V gene (reference sequence), MNHEY is the CDR1 and SMNVEV is the CDR2. The CDR3 starts with the cysteine, ends with the phenylalanine, and has 15 residues. The CDR3 DNA has 45 bases and is translated from base 1. Each donor gave one peripheral blood draw, roughly 120 mL on average, collected into heparinised tubes. Naive, central memory, regulatory and stem cell-like memory CD4+ T cells were sorted on a BD FACSAria II using a panel including CD45RO, CCR7, CD25, CD127, CD95 and CD27. All sorted populations exceeded 98% purity. PBMCs were isolated immediately by Lymphoprep density gradient centrifugation and stained directly without culture. Samples were stained and sorted in pairs, with one healthy donor and one patient per experiment, so that batch effects were minimized. Worth noting for this clone: Its target antigen remains unknown. Per-nucleotide qualities are absent, and no much larger clonotype sits a single base away.

This receptor was identified in a woman aged 30 to 39 in good health. In this chain, TRBV27 is recombined with TRBJ2-7, and TRBD2 matches 9 of the central bases. The material sequenced was stem cell memory CD4+ T cells from blood. The sample's cell subset or site label is to be understood as: stem cell-like memory CD4+ T cells. CDR3 sequence: CASSSLAGVTYEQYF. The sequenced DNA is TGTGCCAGCAGTTCCTTAGCGGGAGTGACCTACGAGCAGTACTTC.